These 8 T cell receptor beta chains share one sample of origin, sequenced in a study of T cell changes during pregnancy in multiple sclerosis. Method: immunoSEQ multiplex PCR; TCRdb's copy keeps in-frame clones and lacks some. The sample holds 95,000 to 110,000 clones; 92% are singletons and the top ten take about 0.78%. Specimen: peripheral blood, collected in the third trimester of pregnancy. The receptor source for this set is a female donor in good health, enrolled as a control in a pregnancy study.

V gene TRBV10-3 combines with J gene TRBJ1-2; a possible D gene is TRBD1 (6 bases). Germline values: CDR1 ENHRY, CDR2 SYGVKD. The CDR3 length is 15 residues. V was shortened by 6 bases and J by 4 bases, with 18 bases between the two germline ends. CDR3 loop: CAISRTAAALYGYTF. The CDR3 coding sequence is TGTGCCATCAGCCGGACAGCCGCGGCGCTCTATGGCTACACCTTC.

The chain is built from TRBV11-3 and TRBJ2-6, with D unclear. V was shortened by 6 bases and J by 1 base, with 10 bases between the two germline ends. This CDR3 is built from 15 residues. CDR1 and CDR2 (germline): SGHNT, YENEEA. The CDR3 region is CASSLFYSGANVLTF. CDR3 sequence (DNA): TGTGCCAGCAGTCTATTTTATTCTGGGGCCAACGTCCTGACTTTC.

The chain is built from TRBV5-6 and TRBJ2-5; 9 bases align to TRBD2. Germline V lookup: CDR1 SGHDT, CDR2 YYEEEE. Unmatched junction bases numbered 8, after V lost 0 bases and J lost 2 bases. The length of the CDR3 is 17 residues. In DNA, the CDR3 is TGTGCCAGCAGCTTGGCTTTGCGGGGGGGAATACAAGAGACCCAGTACTTC. Translating it yields CASSLALRGGIQETQYF.

This chain uses TRBV9 with TRBJ1-3, with 7 nucleotides matching TRBD1. Trimming took 0 bases from V and 1 from J; bases not matched to a gene: 10. This CDR3 has 18 residues. The germline V gene has CDR1 SGDLS and CDR2 YYNGEE. CDR3 protein: CASSVDGGGASSGNTIYF. CDR3 sequence (DNA): TGTGCCAGCAGCGTAGATGGAGGGGGCGCTTCTTCTGGAAACACCATATATTTT.

This clone is a singleton in its sample. V and J are TRBV2 and TRBJ2-5; 9 bases align to TRBD1. CDR3 length equals 16 residues. The V gene's germline CDR1 is SNHLY and CDR2 FYNNEI. V gave up 4 bases and J gave up 5 bases; unmatched junction bases: 11. CDR3 in amino acids: CASSVIRTGEGETQYF. DNA for the CDR3: TGTGCCAGCAGTGTAATTCGGACAGGGGAGGGGGAGACCCAGTACTTC.

This sequence joins TRBV4-3 and TRBJ2-7; 7 nucleotides align to TRBD1. There are 13 residues in the CDR3. The V segment lost 2 bases and the J segment 10 bases; nucleotides outside the gene matches: 8. The germline V gene encodes CDR1 LGHNA and CDR2 YSLEER. The CDR3 nucleotides are TGCGCCAGCAGCCAAACCGGGACAGAGAGACAGTACTTC. Translated, it gives CASSQTGTERQYF.

The chain uses TRBV11-3 and TRBJ1-1; 9 nucleotides align to TRBD1. Germline values: CDR1 SGHNT, CDR2 YENEEA. V lost 5 bases to trimming and J lost 4 bases; unmatched junction nucleotides: 8. The CDR3 loop spans 15 amino acids. In DNA form, the CDR3 reads TGTGCCAGCAGCCCCCGGGGACAGGGAGGCACTGAAGCTTTCTTT. Translation gives CASSPRGQGGTEAFF.

The chain is built from TRBV25-1 and TRBJ1-1, with D uncertain. Deletions cut 1 base from V and 7 bases from J, with 13 bases between. Germline loops: CDR1 MGHDK, CDR2 SYGVNS. This CDR3 has 14 amino acids. CDR3 amino acids: CASSESFPGVEAFF. The DNA for the CDR3 is TGTGCCAGCAGTGAATCCTTCCCCGGGGTTGAAGCTTTCTTT.